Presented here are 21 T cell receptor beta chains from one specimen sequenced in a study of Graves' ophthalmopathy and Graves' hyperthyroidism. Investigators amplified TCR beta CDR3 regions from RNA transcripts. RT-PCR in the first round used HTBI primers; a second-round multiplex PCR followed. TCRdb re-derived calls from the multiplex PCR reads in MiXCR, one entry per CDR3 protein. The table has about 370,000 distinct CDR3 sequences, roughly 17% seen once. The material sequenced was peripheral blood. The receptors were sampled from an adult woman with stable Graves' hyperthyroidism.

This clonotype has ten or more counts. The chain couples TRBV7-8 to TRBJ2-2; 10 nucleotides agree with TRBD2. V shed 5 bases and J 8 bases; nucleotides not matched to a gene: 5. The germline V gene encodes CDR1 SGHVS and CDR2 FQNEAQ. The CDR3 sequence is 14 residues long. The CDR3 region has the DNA TGTGCCAGCAGCGCGCTAGCGGGAGTTGGGGAGCTGTTTTTT. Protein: CASSALAGVGELFF.

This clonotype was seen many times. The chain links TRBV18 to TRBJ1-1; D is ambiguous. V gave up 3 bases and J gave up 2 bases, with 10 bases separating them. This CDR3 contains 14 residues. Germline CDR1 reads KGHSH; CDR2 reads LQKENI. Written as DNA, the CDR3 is TGTGCCAGCTCACCCTATACAGAAAACACTGAAGCTTTCTTT. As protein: CASSPYTENTEAFF.

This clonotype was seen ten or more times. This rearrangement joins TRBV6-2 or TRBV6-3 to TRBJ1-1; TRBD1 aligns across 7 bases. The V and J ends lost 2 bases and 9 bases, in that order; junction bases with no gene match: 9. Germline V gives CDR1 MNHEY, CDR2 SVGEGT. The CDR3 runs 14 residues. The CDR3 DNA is TGTGCCAGCAGTTACGGGACAGTTGTCAACAAAGCTTTCTTT. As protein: CASSYGTVVNKAFF.

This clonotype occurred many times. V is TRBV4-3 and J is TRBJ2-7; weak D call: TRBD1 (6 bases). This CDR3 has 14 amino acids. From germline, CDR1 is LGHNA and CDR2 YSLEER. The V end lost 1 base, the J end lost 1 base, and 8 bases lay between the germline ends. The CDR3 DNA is TGCGCCAGCAGCCAAGGGACAGAATCCTACGAGCAGTACTTC. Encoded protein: CASSQGTESYEQYF.

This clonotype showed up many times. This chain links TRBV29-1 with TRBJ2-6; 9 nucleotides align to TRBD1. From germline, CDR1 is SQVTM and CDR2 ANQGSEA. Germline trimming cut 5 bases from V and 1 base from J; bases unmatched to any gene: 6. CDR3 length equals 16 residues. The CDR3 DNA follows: TGCAGCGTTAAGGGACAGGGTCAATCTGGGGCCAACGTCCTGACTTTC. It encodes CSVKGQGQSGANVLTF.

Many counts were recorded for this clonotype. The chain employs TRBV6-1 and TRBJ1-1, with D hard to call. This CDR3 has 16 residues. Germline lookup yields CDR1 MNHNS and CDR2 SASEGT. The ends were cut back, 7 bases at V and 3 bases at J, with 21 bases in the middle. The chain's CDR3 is CASNQRALILDTEAFF. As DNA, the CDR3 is TGTGCCAGCAACCAGAGGGCTCTCATCCTGGACACTGAAGCTTTCTTT.

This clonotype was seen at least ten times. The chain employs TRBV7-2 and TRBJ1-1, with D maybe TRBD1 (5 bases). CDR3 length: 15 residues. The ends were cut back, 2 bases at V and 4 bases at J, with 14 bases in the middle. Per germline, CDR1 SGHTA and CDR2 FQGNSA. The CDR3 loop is CASSLIPGSTTEAFF. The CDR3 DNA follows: TGTGCCAGCAGCTTAATCCCAGGGTCGACCACTGAAGCTTTCTTT.

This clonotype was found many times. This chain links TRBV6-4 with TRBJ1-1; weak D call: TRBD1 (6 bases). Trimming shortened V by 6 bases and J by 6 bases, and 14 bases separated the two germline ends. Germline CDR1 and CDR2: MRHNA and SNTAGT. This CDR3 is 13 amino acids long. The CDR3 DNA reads TGTGCCAGCAGAGCACAGGGATCTTCTGAAGCTTTCTTT. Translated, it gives CASRAQGSSEAFF.

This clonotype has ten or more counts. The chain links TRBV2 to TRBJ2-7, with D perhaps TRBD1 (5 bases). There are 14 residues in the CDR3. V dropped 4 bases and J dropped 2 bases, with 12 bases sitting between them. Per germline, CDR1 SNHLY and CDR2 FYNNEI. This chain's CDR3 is CASSGSREAYEQYF. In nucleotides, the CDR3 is TGTGCCAGCAGTGGCTCCAGGGAAGCCTACGAGCAGTACTTC.

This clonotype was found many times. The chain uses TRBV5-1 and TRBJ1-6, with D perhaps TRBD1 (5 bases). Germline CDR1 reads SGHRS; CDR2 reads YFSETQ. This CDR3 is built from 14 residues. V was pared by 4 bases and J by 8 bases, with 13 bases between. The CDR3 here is CASSPGETDSPLHF. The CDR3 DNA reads TGCGCCAGCAGCCCGGGGGAGACCGATTCACCCCTCCACTTT. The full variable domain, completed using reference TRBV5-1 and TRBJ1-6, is KAGVTQTPRYLIKTRGQQVTLSCSPISGHRSVSWYQQTPGQGLQFLFEYFSETQRNKGNFPGRFSGRQFSNSRSEMNVSTLELGDSALYLCASSPGETDSPLHFGNGTRLTVT.

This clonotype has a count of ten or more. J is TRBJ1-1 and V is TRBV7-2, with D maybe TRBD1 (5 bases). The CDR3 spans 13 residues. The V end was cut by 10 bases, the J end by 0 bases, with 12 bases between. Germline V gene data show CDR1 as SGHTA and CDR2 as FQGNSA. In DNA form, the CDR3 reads TGTGCCACCTCGAAGGGGTTGAACACTGAAGCTTTCTTT. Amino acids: CATSKGLNTEAFF.

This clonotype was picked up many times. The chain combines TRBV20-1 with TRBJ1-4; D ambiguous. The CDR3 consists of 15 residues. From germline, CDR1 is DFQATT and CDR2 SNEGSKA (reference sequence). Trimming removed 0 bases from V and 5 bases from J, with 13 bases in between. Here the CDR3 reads CSARDAGRGNEKLFF. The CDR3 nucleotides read TGCAGTGCTAGAGATGCGGGGAGAGGCAATGAAAAACTGTTTTTT.

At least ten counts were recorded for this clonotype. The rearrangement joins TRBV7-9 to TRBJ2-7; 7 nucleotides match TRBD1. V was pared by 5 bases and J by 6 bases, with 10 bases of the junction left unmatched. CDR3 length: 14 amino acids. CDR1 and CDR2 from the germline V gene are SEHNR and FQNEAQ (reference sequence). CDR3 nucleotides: TGTGCCAGCAGCACCGCCGGGACAGATCCCGAGCAGTACTTC. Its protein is CASSTAGTDPEQYF.

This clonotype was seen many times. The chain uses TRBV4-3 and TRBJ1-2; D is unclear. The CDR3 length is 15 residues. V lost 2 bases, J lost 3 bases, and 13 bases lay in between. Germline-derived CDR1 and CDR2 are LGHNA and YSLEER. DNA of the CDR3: TGCGCCAGCAGCCAAAACTTGGGCAATTACTATGGCTACACCTTC. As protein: CASSQNLGNYYGYTF.

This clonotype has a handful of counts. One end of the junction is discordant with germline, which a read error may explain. The CDR3 here is CASTYSASGLAKNIKYF. DNA of the CDR3: TGTGCCAGCACCTACTCGGCTAGCGGCCTAGCCAAAAACATTAAGTACTTC. The chain uses TRBV6-5 and TRBJ2-4; 7 bases agree with TRBD2. From germline, CDR1 is MNHEY and CDR2 SVGAGI. The CDR3 extends over 17 amino acids.

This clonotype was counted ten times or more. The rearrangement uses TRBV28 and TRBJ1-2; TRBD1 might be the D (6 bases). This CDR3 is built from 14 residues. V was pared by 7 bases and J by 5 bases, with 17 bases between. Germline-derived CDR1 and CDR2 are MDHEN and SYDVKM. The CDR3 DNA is TGTGCCAGCACCGCAGTCGGGGGCCCATATGGCTACACCTTC. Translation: CASTAVGGPYGYTF.

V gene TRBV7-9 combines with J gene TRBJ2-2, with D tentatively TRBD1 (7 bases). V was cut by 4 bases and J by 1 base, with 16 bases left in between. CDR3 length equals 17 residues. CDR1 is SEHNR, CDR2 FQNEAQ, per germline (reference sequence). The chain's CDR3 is CASSSPRQGLNTGELFF. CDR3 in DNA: TGTGCCAGCAGCTCACCCCGACAGGGACTGAACACCGGGGAGCTGTTTTTT.

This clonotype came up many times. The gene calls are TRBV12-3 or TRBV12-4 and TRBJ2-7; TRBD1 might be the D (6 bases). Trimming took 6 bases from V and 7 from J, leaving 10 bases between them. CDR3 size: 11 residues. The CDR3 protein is CASRQGLEQYF. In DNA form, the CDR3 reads TGTGCCAGCAGACAGGGTTTGGAGCAGTACTTC.

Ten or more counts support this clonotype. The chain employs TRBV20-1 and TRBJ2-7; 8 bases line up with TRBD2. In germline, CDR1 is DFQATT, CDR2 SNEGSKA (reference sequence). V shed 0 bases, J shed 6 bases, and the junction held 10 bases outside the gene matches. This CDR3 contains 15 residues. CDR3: CSAREISGNVGEQYF. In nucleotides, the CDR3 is TGCAGTGCTAGAGAAATTAGCGGGAATGTAGGCGAGCAGTACTTC.

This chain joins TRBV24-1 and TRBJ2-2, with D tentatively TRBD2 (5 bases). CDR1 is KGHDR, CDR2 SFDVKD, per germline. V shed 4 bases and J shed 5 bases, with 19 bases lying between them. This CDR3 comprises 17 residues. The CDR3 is CATSEGFGVGWTGELFF. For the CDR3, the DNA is TGTGCCACCAGTGAGGGGTTCGGGGTAGGGTGGACCGGGGAGCTGTTTTTT.

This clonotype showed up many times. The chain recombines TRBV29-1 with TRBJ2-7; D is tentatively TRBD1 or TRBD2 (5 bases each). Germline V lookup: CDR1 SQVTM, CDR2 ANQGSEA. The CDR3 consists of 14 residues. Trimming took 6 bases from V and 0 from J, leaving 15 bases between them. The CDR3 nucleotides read TGCAGCGTGAGGGGTTCGGGGAGCTCCTACGAGCAGTACTTC. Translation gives CSVRGSGSSYEQYF.